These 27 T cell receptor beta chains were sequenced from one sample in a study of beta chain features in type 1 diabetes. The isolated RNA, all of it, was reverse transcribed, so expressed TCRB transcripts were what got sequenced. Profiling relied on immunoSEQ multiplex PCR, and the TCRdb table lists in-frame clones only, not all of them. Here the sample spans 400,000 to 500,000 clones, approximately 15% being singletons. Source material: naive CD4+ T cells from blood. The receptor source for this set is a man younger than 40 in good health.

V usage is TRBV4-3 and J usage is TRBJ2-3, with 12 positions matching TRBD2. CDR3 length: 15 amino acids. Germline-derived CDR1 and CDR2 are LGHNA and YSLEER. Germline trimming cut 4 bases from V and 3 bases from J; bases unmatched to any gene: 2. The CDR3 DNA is TGCGCCAGCAGCCCAACTAGCGGGAGGACAGATACGCAGTATTTT. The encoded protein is CASSPTSGRTDTQYF.

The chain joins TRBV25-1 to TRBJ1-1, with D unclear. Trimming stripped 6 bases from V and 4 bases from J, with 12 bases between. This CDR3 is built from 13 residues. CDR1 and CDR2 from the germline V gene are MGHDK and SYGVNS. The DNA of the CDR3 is TGTGCCAGCAGCCGAGTAGGAGGCACTGAAGCTTTCTTT. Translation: CASSRVGGTEAFF.

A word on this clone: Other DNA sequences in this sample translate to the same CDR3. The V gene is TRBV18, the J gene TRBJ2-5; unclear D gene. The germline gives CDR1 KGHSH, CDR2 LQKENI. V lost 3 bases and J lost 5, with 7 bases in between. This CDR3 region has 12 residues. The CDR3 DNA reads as TGTGCCAGCTCACCCTCGGAGGAGACCCAGTACTTC. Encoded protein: CASSPSEETQYF.

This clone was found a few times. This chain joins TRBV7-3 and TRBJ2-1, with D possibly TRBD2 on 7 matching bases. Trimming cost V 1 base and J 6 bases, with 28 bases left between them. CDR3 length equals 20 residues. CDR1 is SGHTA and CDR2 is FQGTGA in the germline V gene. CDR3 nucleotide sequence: TGTGCCAGCAGCTTAATACCGTCCCCGTCGGGTCAGGGGAGGGTCAATGAGCAGTTCTTC. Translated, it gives CASSLIPSPSGQGRVNEQFF.

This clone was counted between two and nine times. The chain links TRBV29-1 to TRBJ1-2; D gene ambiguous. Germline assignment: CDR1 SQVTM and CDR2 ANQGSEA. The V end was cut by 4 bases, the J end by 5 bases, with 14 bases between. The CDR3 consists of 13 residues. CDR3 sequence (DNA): TGCAGCGTTGGTACGGGAACGAGGTATGGCTACACCTTC. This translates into CSVGTGTRYGYTF.

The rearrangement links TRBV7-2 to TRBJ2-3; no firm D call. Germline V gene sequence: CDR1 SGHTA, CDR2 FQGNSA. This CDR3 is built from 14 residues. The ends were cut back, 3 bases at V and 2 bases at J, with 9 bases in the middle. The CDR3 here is CASSLRSHTDTQYF. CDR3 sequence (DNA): TGTGCCAGCAGCTTGAGGAGCCACACAGATACGCAGTATTTT.

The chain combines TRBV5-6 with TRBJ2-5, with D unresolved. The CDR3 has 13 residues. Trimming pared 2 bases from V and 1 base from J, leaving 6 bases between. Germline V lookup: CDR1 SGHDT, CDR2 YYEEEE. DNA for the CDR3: TGTGCCAGCAGCTTCACAACCCAAGAGACCCAGTACTTC. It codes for CASSFTTQETQYF.

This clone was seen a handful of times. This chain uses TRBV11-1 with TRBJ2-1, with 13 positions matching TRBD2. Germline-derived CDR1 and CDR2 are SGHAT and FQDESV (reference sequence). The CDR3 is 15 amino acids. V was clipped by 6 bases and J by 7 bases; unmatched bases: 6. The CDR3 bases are TGTGCCAGCAGGCCTACTAGCGGGAGGGTGAATGAGCAGTTCTTC. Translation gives CASRPTSGRVNEQFF. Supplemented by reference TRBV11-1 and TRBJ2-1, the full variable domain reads EAEVAQSPRYKITEKSQAVAFWCDPISGHATLYWYRQILGQGPELLVQFQDESVVDDSQLPKDRFSAERLKGVDSTLKIQPAELGDSAMYLCASRPTSGRVNEQFFGPGTRLTVL.

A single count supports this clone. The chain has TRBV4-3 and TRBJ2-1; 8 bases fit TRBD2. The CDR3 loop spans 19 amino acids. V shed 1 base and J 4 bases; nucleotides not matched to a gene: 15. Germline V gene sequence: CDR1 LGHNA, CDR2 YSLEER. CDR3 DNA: TGCGCCAGCAGCCAAGGAAATAGGGTGACAACTAGCGGATACAATGAGCAGTTCTTC. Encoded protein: CASSQGNRVTTSGYNEQFF.

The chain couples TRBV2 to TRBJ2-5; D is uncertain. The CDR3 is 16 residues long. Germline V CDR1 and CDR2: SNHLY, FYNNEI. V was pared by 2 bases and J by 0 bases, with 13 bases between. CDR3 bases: TGTGCCAGCAGTGAAATGTCGGGCGTGTACCAAGAGACCCAGTACTTC. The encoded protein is CASSEMSGVYQETQYF.

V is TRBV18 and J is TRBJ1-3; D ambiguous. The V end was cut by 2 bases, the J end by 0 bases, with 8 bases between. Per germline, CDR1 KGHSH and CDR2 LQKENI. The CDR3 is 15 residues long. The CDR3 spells CASSPKSNSGNTIYF. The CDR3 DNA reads TGTGCCAGCTCACCAAAGAGTAACTCTGGAAACACCATATATTTT.

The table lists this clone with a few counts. The CDR3 protein is CASSPNQRNQGETQYF. The CDR3, as DNA: TGTGCCAGCAGCCCAAACCAGCGAAACCAGGGAGAGACCCAGTACTTC. This rearrangement joins TRBV4-2 to TRBJ2-5; D perhaps matches TRBD1 (5 bases). CDR1 and CDR2 (germline): LGHNA, YNFKEQ. Trimming removed 4 bases from V and 4 bases from J, with 19 bases in between. CDR3 length: 16 residues.

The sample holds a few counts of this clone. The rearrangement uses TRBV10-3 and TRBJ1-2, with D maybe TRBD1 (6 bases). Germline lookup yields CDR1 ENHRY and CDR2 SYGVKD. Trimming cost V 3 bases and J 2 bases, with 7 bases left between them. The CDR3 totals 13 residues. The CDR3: CAISDDRNYGYTF. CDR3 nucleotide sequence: TGTGCCATCAGTGATGACAGGAACTATGGCTACACCTTC.

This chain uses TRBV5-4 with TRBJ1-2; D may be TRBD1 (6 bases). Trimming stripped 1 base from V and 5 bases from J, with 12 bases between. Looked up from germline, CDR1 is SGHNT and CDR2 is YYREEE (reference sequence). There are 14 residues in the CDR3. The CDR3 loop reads CASSLRGRGYGYTF. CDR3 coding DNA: TGTGCCAGCAGCTTGCGGGGGCGCGGGTATGGCTACACCTTC.

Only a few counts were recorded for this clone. CDR3 in DNA: TGTGCCTGGAGTAAGGGGACTAGAAGTACCGGGGAGCTGTTTTTT. Translation gives CAWSKGTRSTGELFF. The chain is built from TRBV30 and TRBJ2-2, with 8 positions matching TRBD2. Germline V gene sequence: CDR1 GTSNPN, CDR2 SVGIG (reference sequence). The CDR3 loop spans 15 amino acids. V was pared by 2 bases and J by 5 bases, with 7 bases of the junction left unmatched.

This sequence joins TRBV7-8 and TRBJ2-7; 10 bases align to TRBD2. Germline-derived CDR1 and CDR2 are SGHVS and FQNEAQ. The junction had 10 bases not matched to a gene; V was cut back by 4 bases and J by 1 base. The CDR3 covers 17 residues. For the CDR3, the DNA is TGTGCCAGCAGCTCCCCGGGGCTAGCGGGGGATTCCTACGAGCAGTACGTC. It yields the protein CASSSPGLAGDSYEQYV.

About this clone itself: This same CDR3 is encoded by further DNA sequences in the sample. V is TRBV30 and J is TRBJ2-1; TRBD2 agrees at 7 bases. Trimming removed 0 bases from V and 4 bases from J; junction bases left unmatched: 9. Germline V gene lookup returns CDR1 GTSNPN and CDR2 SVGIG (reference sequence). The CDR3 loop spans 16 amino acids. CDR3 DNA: TGTGCCTGGAGTGTACGGTCCAGCGGGAATTACAATGAGCAGTTCTTC. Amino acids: CAWSVRSSGNYNEQFF.

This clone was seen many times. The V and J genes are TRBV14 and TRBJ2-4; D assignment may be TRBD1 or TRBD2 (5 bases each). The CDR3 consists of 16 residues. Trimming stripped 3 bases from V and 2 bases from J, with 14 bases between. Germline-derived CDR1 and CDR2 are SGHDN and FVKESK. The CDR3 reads CASSQREGYPKNIQYF. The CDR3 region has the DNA TGTGCCAGCAGCCAGAGAGAGGGGTATCCCAAAAACATTCAGTACTTC. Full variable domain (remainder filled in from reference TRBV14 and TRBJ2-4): EAGVTQFPSHSVIEKGQTVTLRCDPISGHDNLYWYRRVMGKEIKFLLHFVKESKQDESGMPNNRFLAERTGGTYSTLKVQPAELEDSGVYFCASSQREGYPKNIQYFGAGTRLSVL.

The CDR3 here is CASSKTGAGTEAFF. CDR3 nucleotides: TGTGCCAGCAGTAAGACAGGAGCTGGCACTGAAGCTTTCTTT. J is TRBJ1-1 and V is TRBV27, with D possibly TRBD1 on 6 matching bases. Trimming left V 5 bases short and J 4 bases short, with 14 bases between. This CDR3 spans 14 amino acids. CDR1 is MNHEY and CDR2 is SMNVEV in the germline V gene (reference sequence).

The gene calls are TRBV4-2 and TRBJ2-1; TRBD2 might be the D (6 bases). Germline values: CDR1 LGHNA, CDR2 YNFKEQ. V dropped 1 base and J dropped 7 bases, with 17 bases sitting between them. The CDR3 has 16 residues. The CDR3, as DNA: TGTGCCAGCAGCCAAGTAACCGGGAGTAACGGGAATGAGCAGTTCTTC. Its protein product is CASSQVTGSNGNEQFF.

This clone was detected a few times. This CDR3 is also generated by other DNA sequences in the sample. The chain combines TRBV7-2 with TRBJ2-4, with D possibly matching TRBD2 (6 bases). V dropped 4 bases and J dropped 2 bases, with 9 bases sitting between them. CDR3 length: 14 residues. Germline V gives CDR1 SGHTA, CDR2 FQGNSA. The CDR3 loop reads CASSSGGTKNIQYF. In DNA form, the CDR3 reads TGTGCCAGCAGCTCTGGAGGGACCAAAAACATTCAGTACTTC.

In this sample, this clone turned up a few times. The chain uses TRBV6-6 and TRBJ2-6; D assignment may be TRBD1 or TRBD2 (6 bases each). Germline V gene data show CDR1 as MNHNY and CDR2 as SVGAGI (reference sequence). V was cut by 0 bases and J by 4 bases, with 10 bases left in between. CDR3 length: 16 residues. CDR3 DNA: TGTGCCAGCAGTTACTCAGGGGGGCCAGGGGCCAACGTCCTGACTTTC. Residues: CASSYSGGPGANVLTF.

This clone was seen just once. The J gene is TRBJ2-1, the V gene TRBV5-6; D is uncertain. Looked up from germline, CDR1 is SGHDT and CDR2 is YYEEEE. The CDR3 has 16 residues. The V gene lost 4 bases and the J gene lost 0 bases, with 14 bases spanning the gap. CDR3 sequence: CASSPSATLSYNEQFF. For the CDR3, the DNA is TGTGCCAGCAGCCCGTCGGCGACCCTCTCCTACAATGAGCAGTTCTTC.

The CDR3 nucleotides are TGTGCCAGCAGCCCCGAAGGGGTCGGTGGCTACACCTTC. Its protein is CASSPEGVGGYTF. The chain joins TRBV7-9 to TRBJ1-2, with D maybe TRBD1 (5 bases). CDR1 and CDR2 from the germline V gene are SEHNR and FQNEAQ (reference sequence). There are 13 residues in the CDR3. Between the trimmed V and J ends, which lost 5 bases and 7 bases, there was a span of 14 bases.

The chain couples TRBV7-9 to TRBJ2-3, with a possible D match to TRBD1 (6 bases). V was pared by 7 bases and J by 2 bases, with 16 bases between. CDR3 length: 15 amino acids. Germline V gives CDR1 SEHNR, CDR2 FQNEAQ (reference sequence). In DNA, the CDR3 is TGTGCCAGCACCGGGACACCCGCGAACACAGATACGCAGTATTTT. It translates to CASTGTPANTDTQYF.

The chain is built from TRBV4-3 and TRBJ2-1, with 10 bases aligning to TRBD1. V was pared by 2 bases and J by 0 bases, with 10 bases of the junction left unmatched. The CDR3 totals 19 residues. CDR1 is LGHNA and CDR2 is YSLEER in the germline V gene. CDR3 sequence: CASSQQSGGTGDSYNEQFF. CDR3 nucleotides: TGCGCCAGCAGCCAACAATCTGGGGGGACAGGGGACTCCTACAATGAGCAGTTCTTC.

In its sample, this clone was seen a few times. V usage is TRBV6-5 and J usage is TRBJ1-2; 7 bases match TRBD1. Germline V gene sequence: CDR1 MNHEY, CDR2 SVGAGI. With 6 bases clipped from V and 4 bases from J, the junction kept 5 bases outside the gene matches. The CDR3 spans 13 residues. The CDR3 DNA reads TGTGCCAGCAGACCCACAGGGGCCTATGGCTACACCTTC. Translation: CASRPTGAYGYTF.